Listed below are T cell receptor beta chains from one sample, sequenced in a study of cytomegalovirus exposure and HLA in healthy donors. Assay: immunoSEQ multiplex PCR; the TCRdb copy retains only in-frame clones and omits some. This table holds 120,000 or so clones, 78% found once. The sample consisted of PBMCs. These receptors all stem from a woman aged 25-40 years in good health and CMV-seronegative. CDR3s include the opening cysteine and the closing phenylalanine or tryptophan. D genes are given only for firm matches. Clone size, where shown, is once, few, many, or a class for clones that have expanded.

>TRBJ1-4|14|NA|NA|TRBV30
CAWSVTSSNEKLFF
TGTGCCTGGAGTGTAACGTCGAGTAATGAAAAACTGTTTTTT
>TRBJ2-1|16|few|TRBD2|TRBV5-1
CASSLAGEGPYNEQFF
TGCGCCAGCAGCTTGGCCGGGGAGGGGCCCTACAATGAGCAGTTCTTC
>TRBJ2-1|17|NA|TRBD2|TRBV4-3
CASSQDRLAGAYNEQFF
TGCGCCAGCAGCCAAGATCGTCTAGCGGGGGCCTACAATGAGCAGTTCTTC
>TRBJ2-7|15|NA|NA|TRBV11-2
CASSLTALGSYEQYF
TGTGCCAGCAGCTTGACAGCCCTGGGCTCCTACGAGCAGTACTTC
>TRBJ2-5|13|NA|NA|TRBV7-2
CASSLQVLETQYF
TGTGCCAGCAGCTTACAGGTGTTGGAGACCCAGTACTTC
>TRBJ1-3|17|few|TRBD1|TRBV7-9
CASSTDRGQATGNTIYF
TGTGCCAGCAGCACCGATAGGGGACAGGCTACTGGAAACACCATATATTTT
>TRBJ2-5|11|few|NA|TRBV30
CAWGRGETQYF
TGTGCCTGGGGTAGGGGGGAGACCCAGTACTTC
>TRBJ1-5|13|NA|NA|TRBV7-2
CASSEDTHQPQHF
TGTGCCAGCAGCGAGGACACGCATCAGCCCCAGCATTTT
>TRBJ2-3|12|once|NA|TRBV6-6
CASSQGSRTQYF
TGTGCCAGCAGCCAGGGATCGAGGACGCAGTATTTT
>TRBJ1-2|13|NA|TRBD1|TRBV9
CASSRGQGRGYTF
TGTGCCAGCAGCCGCGGACAGGGTAGAGGCTACACCTTC
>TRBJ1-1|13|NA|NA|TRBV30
CAWRAGMNTEAFF
TGTGCCTGGAGGGCAGGAATGAACACTGAAGCTTTCTTT
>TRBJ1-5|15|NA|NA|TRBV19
CASIDRPYSNQPQHF
TGTGCCAGTATCGACAGACCTTATAGCAATCAGCCCCAGCATTTT
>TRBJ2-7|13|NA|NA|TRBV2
CASSRDRSYEQYF
TGTGCCAGCTCGCGGGATCGCTCCTACGAGCAGTACTTC
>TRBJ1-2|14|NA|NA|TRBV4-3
CASSQDTARAGYTF
TGCGCCAGCAGCCAAGATACGGCCAGGGCTGGCTACACCTTC
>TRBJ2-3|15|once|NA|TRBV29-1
CSVDPARPRTDTQYF
TGCAGCGTTGACCCGGCTAGGCCCCGCACAGATACGCAGTATTTT
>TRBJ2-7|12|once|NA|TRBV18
CASSSQGYEQYF
TGTGCCAGCTCGTCTCAGGGTTACGAGCAGTACTTC
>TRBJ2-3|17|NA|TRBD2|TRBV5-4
CASSRTWTSGVTDTQYF
TGTGCCAGCAGCCGAACGTGGACTAGCGGGGTCACAGATACGCAGTATTTT
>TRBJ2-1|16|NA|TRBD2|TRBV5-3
CARSLTWTSGADEQFF
TGTGCCAGAAGCTTGACCTGGACTAGCGGGGCCGATGAGCAGTTCTTC
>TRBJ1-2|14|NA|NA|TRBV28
CASSGQNTPYGYTF
TGTGCCAGCAGCGGACAGAACACTCCCTATGGCTACACCTTC
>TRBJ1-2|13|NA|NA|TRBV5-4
CASSGREAGGYTF
TGTGCCAGCAGCGGCAGGGAGGCGGGTGGCTACACCTTC
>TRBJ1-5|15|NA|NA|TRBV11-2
CASSLEPSSNQPQHF
TGTGCCAGCAGCTTAGAACCCAGTAGCAATCAGCCCCAGCATTTT
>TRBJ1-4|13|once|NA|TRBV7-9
CASSPGANEKLFF
TGTGCCAGCAGCCCGGGTGCTAATGAAAAACTGTTTTTT